This T cell receptor (beta chain) was sequenced in a study of spatial heterogeneity in lung cancer. TCRdb reprocessed the 5' RACE reads with MiXCR, giving one entry per CDR3 protein. Seen here are about 3,400 distinct CDR3 sequences, about a quarter observed once, and the top ten hold about 15%. In its sample, this clonotype ranks as hyperexpanded (1% or more). Time point described: sample taken at primary tumor resection. Unsorted tumor, nontumor lung tissue or cryopreserved PBMC supplied the whole RNA. Sequenced here: normal lung tissue next to the tumor, sampled at surgery. The TCR originated in a male donor with early-stage non-small cell lung cancer.

The CDR3 region is CASSWDRELYNSPLHF. CDR3 nucleotide sequence: TGTGCCAGCAGCTGGGACAGGGAGCTCTATAATTCACCCCTCCACTTT. V gene TRBV5-6 combines with J gene TRBJ1-6; TRBD1 agrees at 9 bases. Germline loops: CDR1 SGHDT, CDR2 YYEEEE. The CDR3 is 16 residues long. V lost 3 bases, J lost 3 bases, and 4 bases stayed unmatched.